These T cell receptor beta chains were read from a single sample in a study of cytomegalovirus exposure and HLA in healthy donors. Method: immunoSEQ multiplex PCR; TCRdb's copy keeps in-frame clones and lacks some. The table records over 200,000 clones, roughly 91% of them present only once. The sequencing sample was made of PBMCs. Receptors were obtained from a woman under 30 in good health and CMV-seropositive. Both conserved end residues are part of each CDR3. Fields, in order: D gene, V gene, J gene, clone size, CDR3 DNA, CDR3 protein. A D gene is named only where the DNA matches it firmly. Size values are once, few and many counts, or a class for expanded clones, and some rows have none.

NA	TRBV5-1	TRBJ2-1	NA	TGCGCCAGCAGCTTGGGCCAGCGGACCTACAATGAGCAGTTCTTC	CASSLGQRTYNEQFF
NA	TRBV5-1	TRBJ1-2	few	TGCGCCAGCAGTGTGGGCGGGCTCCCAAACTATGGCTACACCTTC	CASSVGGLPNYGYTF
TRBD2	TRBV7-3	TRBJ2-3	NA	TGTGCCAGCAGCTCAAAGGGCGGACTAGAGGGCTTT	CASSSKGGLEGF
NA	TRBV28	TRBJ2-1	NA	TGTGCCAGCGGGACCGGGGGGCTGGGGGTCAATGAGCAGTTCTTC	CASGTGGLGVNEQFF
NA	TRBV6-1	TRBJ2-7	NA	TGTGCCAGCAGTGTCGGGGTCGAGCAGTACTTC	CASSVGVEQYF
TRBD2	TRBV4-2	TRBJ2-7	few	TGTGCCAGCAGCCAGGAGACGGGGGGGCTCTACGAGCAGTACTTC	CASSQETGGLYEQYF
TRBD1	TRBV6-4	TRBJ2-3	few	TGTGCCAGCAGTGAGGCCGGGACAGGGGCAGATACGCAGTATTTT	CASSEAGTGADTQYF
TRBD1	TRBV19	TRBJ2-1	NA	TGTGCCAGTAGTATAGGGGGGACAGTTGCTTACAATGAGCAGTTCTTC	CASSIGGTVAYNEQFF
NA	TRBV27	TRBJ2-7	few	TGTGCCAGCAGTCCCCGACAGAACGAGCAGTACTTC	CASSPRQNEQYF
TRBD2	TRBV12-5	TRBJ2-7	NA	TGTGCTAGTGGTTTCGGACTAGCTTTAGGAATGGAGCAGTACTTC	CASGFGLALGMEQYF
NA	TRBV7-9	TRBJ2-7	NA	TGTGCCAGCAGCCTAGTGGACACGAGCTCCTACGAGCAGTACTTC	CASSLVDTSSYEQYF
NA	TRBV5-6	TRBJ1-4	NA	TGTGCCAGCAGCTTCGGGCGGGTGGGGGAAAAACTGTTTTTT	CASSFGRVGEKLFF
NA	TRBV28	TRBJ1-1	NA	TGTGCCAGCAGTTTCGACTCCCCGAACACTGAAGCTTTCTTT	CASSFDSPNTEAFF
TRBD2	TRBV5-1	TRBJ2-1	NA	TGCGCCAGCAGCCGGACTAGATACAATGAGCAGTTCTTC	CASSRTRYNEQFF
NA	TRBV10-1	TRBJ1-5	NA	TGCGCCAGCAGTGAGTCGAAAGCGGGACGGCATAGCAATCAGCCCCAGCATTTT	CASSESKAGRHSNQPQHF
TRBD2	TRBV7-6	TRBJ2-3	NA	TGTGCCAGCAGCTTAGAGGCTAGCGGGGCCTACACAGATACGCAGTATTTT	CASSLEASGAYTDTQYF
TRBD1	TRBV4-2	TRBJ2-7	NA	TGTGCCAGCAGCCAAGATCCGGGGACAGGGGGCTACGAGCAGTACTTC	CASSQDPGTGGYEQYF
TRBD1	TRBV6-5	TRBJ1-1	NA	TGTGCCAGCAGTTACGGGGGACAGTTTTCTAACACTGAAGCTTTCTTT	CASSYGGQFSNTEAFF
TRBD2	TRBV28	TRBJ2-1	NA	TGTGCCAGCAGTGCTAGCGGGATAGCCTACAATGAGCAGTTCTTC	CASSASGIAYNEQFF
NA	TRBV28	TRBJ2-3	NA	TGTGCCAGCAGTGAGGGCGGTTCCCAGATGGATACGCAGTATTTT	CASSEGGSQMDTQYF
TRBD2	TRBV6-5	TRBJ2-1	NA	TGTGCCAGCACCAGACTAGCGGAAACCTACAATGAGCAGTTCTTC	CASTRLAETYNEQFF
TRBD1	TRBV27	TRBJ2-7	NA	TGTGCCAGCAGTTTATACTGGACAGGGCTAGGCTACGAGCAGTACTTC	CASSLYWTGLGYEQYF
TRBD1	TRBV2	TRBJ2-7	NA	TGTGCCAGCAGTCGGACAGGGATTCCCTACGAGCAGTACTTC	CASSRTGIPYEQYF
TRBD1	TRBV5-1	TRBJ2-3	NA	TGCGCCAGCAGGACAGGGCCTAGCACAGATACGCAGTATTTT	CASRTGPSTDTQYF
TRBD1	TRBV27	TRBJ1-2	NA	TGTGCCAGCAGTGCGGACAGGGGTTCTTATGGCTACACCTTC	CASSADRGSYGYTF
NA	TRBV4-2	TRBJ1-2	few	TGTGCCAGCAGCCAAGCCGGGGTGGGCTACACCTTC	CASSQAGVGYTF
NA	TRBV5-1	TRBJ1-1	NA	TGCGCCAGCAGCTTGGCTTCGAGATCTCTAGCTTTCTTT	CASSLASRSLAFF
NA	TRBV2	TRBJ1-2	NA	TGTGCCAGTGAGGAATATGGACTCCTTGGGAAGAACTATGGCTACACCTTC	CASEEYGLLGKNYGYTF
TRBD1	TRBV27	TRBJ2-7	NA	TGTGCCAGCAGTTTAGGGACAGGGATTGCCTACGAGCAGTACTTC	CASSLGTGIAYEQYF
NA	TRBV2	TRBJ1-5	once	TGTGCCAGCAGTCGGGACACCGATCAGCCCCAGCATTTT	CASSRDTDQPQHF
NA	TRBV6-1	TRBJ2-2	NA	TGTGCCAGCCCCCCGGACACGACGAACACCGGGGAGCTGTTTTTT	CASPPDTTNTGELFF
NA	TRBV27	TRBJ2-1	NA	TGTGCCAGCAGTTCGGAGCTGACGAGCTACAATGAGCAGTTCTTC	CASSSELTSYNEQFF
TRBD1	TRBV5-1	TRBJ2-4	NA	TGCGCCAGCGGCCCCGGACAGGGTGTAGACATTCAGTACTTC	CASGPGQGVDIQYF
NA	TRBV28	TRBJ2-7	NA	TGTGCCAGCAGCAGGATAGCGGCTCCTCTTTCCTACGAGCAGTACTTC	CASSRIAAPLSYEQYF
NA	TRBV6-5	TRBJ1-5	NA	TGTGCCAGCAGTTCAGGTAGCAATCAGCCCCAGCATTTT	CASSSGSNQPQHF
NA	TRBV2	TRBJ1-2	NA	TGTGCCAGCAGCCGGAGCAGGGAAGCCTATGGCTACACCTTC	CASSRSREAYGYTF
NA	TRBV2	TRBJ2-2	NA	TGTGCCAGCAGAAACCGGGACACAAACACCGGGGAGCTGTTTTTT	CASRNRDTNTGELFF
TRBD2	TRBV7-3	TRBJ2-1	NA	TGTGCCAGCAGCCTCCTTCCGACTAGCGGAGCGCTCAATGAGCAGTTCTTC	CASSLLPTSGALNEQFF
TRBD1	TRBV4-1	TRBJ2-5	NA	TGCGCCAGCAGCCAGGGGACAGGAGAAGAGACCCAGTACTTC	CASSQGTGEETQYF
TRBD2	TRBV4-1	TRBJ2-5	NA	TGCGCCAGCAGCCTAGTGGGCGGGAGCGCCGGGGAGACCCAGTACTTC	CASSLVGGSAGETQYF
TRBD2	TRBV7-2	TRBJ2-3	NA	TGTGCCAGCAGCCCCTTCGGTTGGACTAGCGGGGGAGACACAGATACGCAGTATTTT	CASSPFGWTSGGDTDTQYF
NA	TRBV7-3	TRBJ2-3	NA	TGTGCCAGCAGCCAGGGGTTTGGCACAGATACGCAGTATTTT	CASSQGFGTDTQYF
NA	TRBV5-4	TRBJ1-1	NA	TGTGCCAGCAGCTTGGGGGCAAGAATGAACACTGAAGCTTTCTTT	CASSLGARMNTEAFF
TRBD1	TRBV5-8	TRBJ1-4	NA	TGTGCCAGCAGCCCCGGGACAGGGGGTGGCGAAAAACTGTTTTTT	CASSPGTGGGEKLFF
TRBD2	TRBV11-3	TRBJ2-3	NA	TGTGCCAGCAGCTTAGGGGGGGGAGAGGGAGATACGCAGTATTTT	CASSLGGGEGDTQYF
NA	TRBV27	TRBJ2-7	NA	TGTGCCAGCAGCCCAGGGGGGTCCTACGAGCAGTACTTC	CASSPGGSYEQYF
NA	TRBV4-2	TRBJ1-4	few	TGTGCCAGCGGGATTACTAGGAGACTGTTTTTT	CASGITRRLFF
NA	TRBV19	TRBJ2-5	NA	TGTGCCAGTAGTATCTATGCAGGGTTCCAAGAGACCCAGTACTTC	CASSIYAGFQETQYF
TRBD2	TRBV7-3	TRBJ2-1	NA	TGTGCCAGCAGCCCAGGCCTGCTTGGGACTAGCGGGAGGGCCTACAATGAGCAGTTCTTC	CASSPGLLGTSGRAYNEQFF
NA	TRBV5-5	TRBJ1-5	NA	TGTGCCAGCAGCTTGGCGGCAGGATCCTATAGCAATCAGCCCCAGCATTTT	CASSLAAGSYSNQPQHF
NA	TRBV27	TRBJ1-5	NA	TGTGCCAGCCGACACCTCGGACGGGAGAATCAGCCCCAGCATTTT	CASRHLGRENQPQHF
NA	TRBV7-9	TRBJ2-2	NA	TGTGCCAGCAGCACACAGGGGAACACCGGGGAGCTGTTTTTT	CASSTQGNTGELFF
NA	TRBV11-1	TRBJ1-1	NA	TGTGCCAGCAGCCCAACAGGGAAAAACACTGAAGCTTTCTTT	CASSPTGKNTEAFF